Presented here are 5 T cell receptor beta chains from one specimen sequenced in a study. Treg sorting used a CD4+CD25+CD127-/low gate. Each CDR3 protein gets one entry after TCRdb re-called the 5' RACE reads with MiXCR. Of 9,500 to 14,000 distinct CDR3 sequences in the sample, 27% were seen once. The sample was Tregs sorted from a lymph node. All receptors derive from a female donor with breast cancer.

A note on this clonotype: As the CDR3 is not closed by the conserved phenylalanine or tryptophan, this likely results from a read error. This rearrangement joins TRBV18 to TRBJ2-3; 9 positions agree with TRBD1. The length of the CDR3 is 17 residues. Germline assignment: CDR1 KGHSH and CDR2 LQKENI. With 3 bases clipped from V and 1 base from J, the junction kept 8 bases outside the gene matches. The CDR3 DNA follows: TGTGCCAGCTCACCTACTCGACAGGGGGTCGGCACAGATACGCAGTATTTA. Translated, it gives CASSPTRQGVGTDTQYL.

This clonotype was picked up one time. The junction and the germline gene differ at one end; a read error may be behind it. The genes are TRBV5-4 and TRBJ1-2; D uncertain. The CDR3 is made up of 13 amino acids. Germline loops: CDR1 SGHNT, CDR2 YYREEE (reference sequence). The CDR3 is CVSSLNIPYGYTF. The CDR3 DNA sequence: TGTGTCAGCAGCTTGAACATCCCCTATGGCTACACCTTC.

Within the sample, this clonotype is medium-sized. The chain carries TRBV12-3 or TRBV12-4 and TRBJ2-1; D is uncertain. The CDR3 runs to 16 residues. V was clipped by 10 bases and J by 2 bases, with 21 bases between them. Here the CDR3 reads CATGDPILLTYNEQFF. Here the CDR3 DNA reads TGTGCCACCGGTGACCCTATACTCTTGACCTACAATGAGCAGTTCTTC.

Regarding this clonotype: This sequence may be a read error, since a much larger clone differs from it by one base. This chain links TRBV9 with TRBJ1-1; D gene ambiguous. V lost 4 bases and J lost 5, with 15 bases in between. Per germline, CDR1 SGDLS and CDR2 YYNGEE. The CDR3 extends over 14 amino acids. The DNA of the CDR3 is TGTGCCAGCAGCATAAGTTGGCGTGGGACTGAAGCTTTCTTT. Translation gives CASSISWRGTEAFF.

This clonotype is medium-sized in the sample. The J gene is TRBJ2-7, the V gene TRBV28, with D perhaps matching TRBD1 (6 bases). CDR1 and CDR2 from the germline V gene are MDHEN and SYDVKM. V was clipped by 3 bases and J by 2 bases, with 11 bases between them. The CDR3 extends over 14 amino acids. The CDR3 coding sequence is TGTGCCAGCAGTTTCCAGGGGTTCACCTACGAGCAGTACTTC. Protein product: CASSFQGFTYEQYF.